One and the same sample provided the 21 T cell receptor beta chains below, sequenced in a study of blood T cell repertoires in COVID-19. Using immunoSEQ multiplex PCR, the repertoire was profiled, and TCRdb retains in-frame clones only, with some absent. The sample shows tens of thousands of clones, approximately 82% of them seen only once. Sequenced: peripheral blood. These receptors were taken from a man aged 50 to 59 with active or convalescent COVID-19.

The rearrangement uses TRBV10-2 and TRBJ1-4, with 8 bases that match TRBD1. The CDR3 runs to 15 residues. V was clipped by 3 bases and J by 7 bases; unmatched bases: 7. Germline CDR1 is WSHSY and CDR2 is SAAADI. This CDR3 is CASSEAPGGGEKLFF. As DNA, the CDR3 is TGCGCCAGCAGTGAAGCCCCAGGGGGCGGTGAAAAACTGTTTTTT.

This clone was counted between two and nine times. The chain couples TRBV30 to TRBJ1-2, with D possibly matching TRBD1 (5 bases). This CDR3 contains 14 residues. Germline V gene data show CDR1 as GTSNPN and CDR2 as SVGIG (reference sequence). V was trimmed by 0 bases and J by 7 bases, leaving 15 bases between them. Here the CDR3 reads CAWSVYLSRGGYTF. CDR3 DNA: TGTGCCTGGAGTGTCTATCTGAGTAGGGGTGGCTACACCTTC.

This chain uses TRBV6-5 with TRBJ2-2; perhaps TRBD1 as D (6 bases). The CDR3 spans 14 residues. CDR1 and CDR2 (germline): MNHEY, SVGAGI. V lost 6 bases, J lost 1 base, and 9 bases lay in between. The chain's CDR3 is CASSPGQNTGELFF. DNA of the CDR3: TGTGCCAGCAGCCCGGGACAGAACACCGGGGAGCTGTTTTTT.

The genes are TRBV10-3 and TRBJ1-5; tentative D call: TRBD1 (6 bases). CDR1 and CDR2 from the germline V gene are ENHRY and SYGVKD. This CDR3 contains 16 residues. The ends were cut back, 0 bases at V and 6 bases at J, with 15 bases in the middle. CDR3 region: CAISESGRGVSQPQHF. CDR3 coding DNA: TGTGCCATCAGTGAGTCCGGCAGGGGAGTCAGTCAGCCCCAGCATTTT.

The gene calls are TRBV14 and TRBJ1-1, with D possibly matching TRBD1 (6 bases). V shed 4 bases and J shed 4 bases, with 16 bases lying between them. The CDR3 loop spans 15 amino acids. The germline V gene has CDR1 SGHDN and CDR2 FVKESK. The CDR3 sequence: CASSPSGTHGTEAFF. The CDR3 DNA sequence: TGTGCCAGCAGCCCCTCCGGGACACATGGCACTGAAGCTTTCTTT.

The rearrangement joins TRBV3-1 (or the pseudogene TRBV3-2) to TRBJ1-6; perhaps TRBD1 as D (6 bases). This CDR3 is 17 amino acids long. Germline loops: CDR1 LGHDT, CDR2 YNNKEL (reference sequence). Deletions cut 1 base from V and 2 bases from J, with 12 bases between. The CDR3 protein is CASSQVAGAAYNSPLHF. In DNA form, the CDR3 reads TGTGCCAGCAGCCAAGTGGCGGGGGCAGCCTATAATTCACCCCTCCACTTT.

The genes are TRBV18 and TRBJ2-7; 8 bases are shared with TRBD1. This CDR3 contains 15 residues. Germline lookup yields CDR1 KGHSH and CDR2 LQKENI. V lost 1 base to trimming and J lost 6 bases; unmatched junction nucleotides: 8. The CDR3 nucleotides are TGTGCCAGCTCACCACTCGAGACAGGGGTGATCGAGCAGTACGTC. Protein sequence: CASSPLETGVIEQYV.

The chain carries TRBV10-2 and TRBJ2-2; 13 bases fit TRBD2. Germline lookup yields CDR1 WSHSY and CDR2 SAAADI. The CDR3 runs to 15 residues. J gave up 4 bases and V 6 bases, and 2 bases lay outside the gene matches. DNA of the CDR3: TGCGCCAGCAGAACTAGCGGGGGGGGCACCGGGGAGCTGTTTTTT. Translation gives CASRTSGGGTGELFF.

This chain connects TRBV6-6 to TRBJ1-2, with D tentatively TRBD1 (5 bases). CDR3 length: 18 amino acids. CDR1 is MNHNY and CDR2 is SVGAGI in the germline V gene (reference sequence). Deletions cut 5 bases from V and 0 bases from J, with 22 bases between. CDR3 bases: TGTGCCAGCAGTCCCAAAACGCAGGGCATAGGTGCTAACTATGGCTACACCTTC. Its translation is CASSPKTQGIGANYGYTF.

This clone was recorded only once. The chain uses TRBV12-3 or TRBV12-4 and TRBJ1-1; 8 bases align to TRBD1. V dropped 10 bases and J dropped 4; count of bases not matched to a gene: 5. This CDR3 contains 12 residues. Written as DNA, the CDR3 is TGTGCCACGACAGGGACAGGCACTGAAGCTTTCTTT. This gives the protein CATTGTGTEAFF.

A few counts support this clone. V gene TRBV18 combines with J gene TRBJ2-7, with 8 bases that match TRBD1. V lost 6 bases to trimming and J lost 0 bases; unmatched junction nucleotides: 7. Germline V lookup: CDR1 KGHSH, CDR2 LQKENI. This CDR3 is built from 15 residues. CDR3 sequence (DNA): TGTGCCAGCTCCCTCCGGACAGGGCTCTCCTACGAGCAGTACTTC. This codes for CASSLRTGLSYEQYF.

The chain employs TRBV10-3 and TRBJ1-2; the D is unclear. The V end was cut by 2 bases, the J end by 0 bases, with 4 bases between. This CDR3 has 13 amino acids. The germline gives CDR1 ENHRY, CDR2 SYGVKD. The CDR3 protein is CAISEGPNYGYTF. The CDR3 DNA follows: TGTGCCATCAGTGAGGGCCCTAACTATGGCTACACCTTC.

The chain has TRBV20-1 and TRBJ2-4, with TRBD1 matching over 7 bases. Germline CDR1 and CDR2: DFQATT and SNEGSKA (reference sequence). This CDR3 is built from 17 residues. With 3 bases clipped from V and 0 bases from J, the junction kept 11 bases outside the gene matches. The CDR3 bases are TGCAGTGCTAGTGGGGACAGTACCGCCGGAGCCAAAAACATTCAGTACTTC. Its protein is CSASGDSTAGAKNIQYF.

V is TRBV27 and J is TRBJ2-3; 9 bases map to TRBD1. Germline CDR1 MNHEY, CDR2 SMNVEV (reference sequence). This CDR3 is 15 amino acids long. V shed 5 bases, J shed 4 bases, and the junction held 7 bases outside the gene matches. As DNA, the CDR3 is TGTGCCAGCAGTCCAACCCGGGACAGGGCAGATACGCAGTATTTT. Translated, it gives CASSPTRDRADTQYF.

J is TRBJ1-2 and V is TRBV4-3, with 7 nucleotides matching TRBD1. V dropped 0 bases and J dropped 7; count of bases not matched to a gene: 5. Germline V gives CDR1 LGHNA, CDR2 YSLEER. The CDR3 covers 14 residues. DNA for the CDR3: TGCGCCAGCAGCCAAGAGGAGACAGGGCTTGGCTACACCTTC. As protein: CASSQEETGLGYTF.

The CDR3 loop reads CASSLGQANTEAFF. CDR3 sequence (DNA): TGTGCCAGCAGCCTTGGACAGGCAAACACTGAAGCTTTCTTT. The chain has TRBV3-1 (or the pseudogene TRBV3-2) and TRBJ1-1; 7 bases agree with TRBD1. The CDR3 is 14 amino acids. Per the germline V gene, CDR1 is LGHDT and CDR2 is YNNKEL (reference sequence). The ends lost 4 bases at V and 2 bases at J; junction bases unmatched: 4.

The chain couples TRBV2 to TRBJ1-3, with D uncertain. V shed 2 bases and J shed 0 bases, with 5 bases lying between them. Germline V gene lookup returns CDR1 SNHLY and CDR2 FYNNEI. The CDR3 has 14 residues. In DNA form, the CDR3 reads TGTGCCAGCAGTGAACTACCCTCTGGAAACACCATATATTTT. It yields the protein CASSELPSGNTIYF.

V is TRBV6-9 and J is TRBJ2-1; 7 nucleotides match TRBD1. Unmatched junction bases numbered 4, after V lost 5 bases and J lost 3 bases. This CDR3 has 14 residues. Germline values: CDR1 MNHGY, CDR2 SVAAGI. CDR3 in amino acids: CASSPRTGYNEQFF. The DNA for the CDR3 is TGTGCCAGCAGTCCTCGGACAGGCTACAATGAGCAGTTCTTC.

The rearrangement uses TRBV5-8 and TRBJ2-7, with TRBD2 identical over 7 bases. Germline V CDR1 and CDR2: SGHTS, YDEGEE. Germline trimming cut 1 base from V and 4 bases from J; bases unmatched to any gene: 5. The CDR3 is 14 amino acids. The DNA for the CDR3 is TGTGCCAGCAGCTTGTACGGGGGGTTTTACGAGCAGTACGTC. It yields the protein CASSLYGGFYEQYV.

In regard to this clone: The sample contains more than one DNA sequence encoding this CDR3. The chain links TRBV11-2 to TRBJ1-6; 8 bases map to TRBD1. Germline CDR1 is SGHAT and CDR2 is FQNNGV. With V trimmed by 4 bases and J by 7 bases, 3 bases remained unmatched. The CDR3 loop spans 14 amino acids. The CDR3 spells CASSSGQGNSPLHF. CDR3 sequence (DNA): TGTGCCAGCAGCTCCGGACAGGGCAATTCACCCCTCCACTTT.

The chain couples TRBV5-1 to TRBJ2-3; TRBD2 matches at 8 bases. The V and J ends lost 0 bases and 2 bases, in that order; junction bases with no gene match: 5. Germline lookup yields CDR1 SGHRS and CDR2 YFSETQ. CDR3 length: 16 amino acids. Written as DNA, the CDR3 is TGCGCCAGCAGCTTGGGGGGTAGCGGGGCCACAGATACGCAGTATTTT. Translation: CASSLGGSGATDTQYF.